The sequence of this TCR beta chain was determined in a study of post-analysis software for immune sequencing data. Study overall: Patients had relapsing-remitting, secondary progressive or progressive-relapsing multiple sclerosis; some lacked subtype.

This clonotype was detected a few times. The antigen remains unidentified. Unique molecular identifiers were carried by the TCR beta cDNA libraries. cDNA molecules numbering about 470,000 came from roughly 0.93 to 9.6 million T cells. MiXCR was run by TCRdb on the PCR reads, yielding one entry per CDR3 protein. The sample has fewer than 850,000 distinct CDR3 sequences, 25% to 30% seen once. Overall study results and limits: F measure clustering grouped samples strongly by preparation batch. Controls significantly exceeded multiple sclerosis patients in normalized Chao1 diversity.

Sequenced input: blood. The clonotype was recovered from a girl aged 10 to 17 with multiple sclerosis.

CDR3 protein: CATSDLGTSQETQYF. CDR3 nucleotide sequence: TGTGCCACCAGTGATTTGGGGACATCCCAAGAGACCCAGTACTTC. The rearrangement joins TRBV24-1 to TRBJ2-5; D may be TRBD1 (6 bases). The CDR3 covers 15 residues. CDR1 is KGHDR and CDR2 is SFDVKD in the germline V gene. The V end lost 0 bases, the J end lost 1 base, and 8 bases lay between the germline ends.